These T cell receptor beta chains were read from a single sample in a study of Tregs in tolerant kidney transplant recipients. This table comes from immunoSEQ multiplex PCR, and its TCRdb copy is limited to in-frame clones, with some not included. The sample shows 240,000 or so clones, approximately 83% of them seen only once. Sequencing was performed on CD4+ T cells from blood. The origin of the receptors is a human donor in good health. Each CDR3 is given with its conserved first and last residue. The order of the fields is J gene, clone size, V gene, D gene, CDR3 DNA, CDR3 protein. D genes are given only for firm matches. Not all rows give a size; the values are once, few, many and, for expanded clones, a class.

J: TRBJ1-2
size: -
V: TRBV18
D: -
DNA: TGTGCCAGCCGCACTTTGGGGGTCAACTTTGGCTACACCTTC
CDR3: CASRTLGVNFGYTF

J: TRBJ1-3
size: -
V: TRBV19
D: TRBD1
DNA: TGTGCCAGTAGTAGAGCGGGACAGTACTCTGGAAACACCATATATTTT
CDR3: CASSRAGQYSGNTIYF

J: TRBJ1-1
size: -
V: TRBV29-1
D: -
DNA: TGCAGCGTCCGCCCGGGCCACAACACTGAAGCTTTCTTT
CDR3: CSVRPGHNTEAFF

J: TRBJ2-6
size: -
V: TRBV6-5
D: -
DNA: TGTGCCAGCAGTTCAGGGCGCTCTGGGGCCAACGTCCTGACTTTC
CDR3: CASSSGRSGANVLTF

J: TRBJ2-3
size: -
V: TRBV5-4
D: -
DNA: TGTGCCAGTCGACTGGGGGGGGCAGTGGGCACAGATACGCAGTATTTT
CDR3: CASRLGGAVGTDTQYF

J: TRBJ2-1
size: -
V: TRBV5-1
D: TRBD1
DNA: TGCGCCAGCAGCGCGGACAGGGGGCTTAATGAGCAGTTCTTC
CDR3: CASSADRGLNEQFF

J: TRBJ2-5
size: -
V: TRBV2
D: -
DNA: TGTGCCAGCCGTACCCCAGGGTACGAGACCCAGTACTTC
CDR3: CASRTPGYETQYF

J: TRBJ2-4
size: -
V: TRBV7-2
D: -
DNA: TGTGCCAGCACCCAACCGGGCCTTGCGGCATACTTC
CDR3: CASTQPGLAAYF

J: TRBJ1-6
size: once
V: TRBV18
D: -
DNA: TGTGCCAGCCAGAGCCTAGGGGGCTATAATTCACCCCTCCACTTT
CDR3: CASQSLGGYNSPLHF

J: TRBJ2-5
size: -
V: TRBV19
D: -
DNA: TGTGCCAGTAGTACATTTCCTAGGAAAGAGACCCAGTACTTC
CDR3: CASSTFPRKETQYF

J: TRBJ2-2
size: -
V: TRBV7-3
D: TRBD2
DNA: TGTGCCAGCAGCTCCCAGGGACTAGCGGGGGGGCCCGGGGAGCTGTTTTTT
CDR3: CASSSQGLAGGPGELFF

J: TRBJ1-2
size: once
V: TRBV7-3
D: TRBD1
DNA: TGTGCCAGCAGCCTAGGGGGCAGGTCTTCCCCCTATGGCTACACCTTC
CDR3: CASSLGGRSSPYGYTF

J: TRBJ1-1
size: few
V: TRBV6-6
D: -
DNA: TGTGCCAGCAGTTTCGGAGCGGGCTTCGAAGCTTTCTTT
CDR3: CASSFGAGFEAFF

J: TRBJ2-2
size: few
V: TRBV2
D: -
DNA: TGTGCCAGCGGACTCCTACCGAACACCGGGGAGCTGTTTTTT
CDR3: CASGLLPNTGELFF

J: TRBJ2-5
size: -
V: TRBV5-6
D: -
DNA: TGTGCCAGCAGCTTAGTAGGACTCCCGCTAGAGACCCAGTACTTC
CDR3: CASSLVGLPLETQYF

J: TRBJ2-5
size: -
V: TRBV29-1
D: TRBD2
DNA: TGCAGCGTTAGGGCCGGGGCCCGACTAGCGGGGGGTCACCAAGAGACCCAGTACTTC
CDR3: CSVRAGARLAGGHQETQYF

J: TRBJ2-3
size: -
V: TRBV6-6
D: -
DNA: TGTGCCAGCAGTAAGAGACAGACACTTAGCACAGATACGCAGTATTTT
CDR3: CASSKRQTLSTDTQYF

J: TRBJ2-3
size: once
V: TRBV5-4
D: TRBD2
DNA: TGTGCCAGCAGCTTGCGGCTAGCGGGTATGCTCACAGATACGCAGTATTTT
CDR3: CASSLRLAGMLTDTQYF

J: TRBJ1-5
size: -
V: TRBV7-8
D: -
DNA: TGTGCCAGCAGCCCCGGTGGGGGACACCCTTACAATCAGCCCCAGCATTTT
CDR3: CASSPGGGHPYNQPQHF

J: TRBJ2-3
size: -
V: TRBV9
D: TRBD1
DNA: TGTGCCAGCAGCACGACAGGGGGCCCAGATACGCAGTATTTT
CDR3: CASSTTGGPDTQYF

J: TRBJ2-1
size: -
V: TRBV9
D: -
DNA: TGTGCCAGCAGCCCAATTGGGACGGCGCCCCCACAGTTCTTCTTC
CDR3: CASSPIGTAPPQFFF

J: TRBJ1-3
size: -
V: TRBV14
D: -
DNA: TGTGCCAGCAGCCAAGCTACCCCCTACTCTGGAAACACCATATATTTT
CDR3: CASSQATPYSGNTIYF

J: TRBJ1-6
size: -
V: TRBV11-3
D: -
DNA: TGTGCCAGCAGCCTAACTCTAAATTCACCCCTCCACTTT
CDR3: CASSLTLNSPLHF

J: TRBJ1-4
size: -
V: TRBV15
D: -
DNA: TGTGCCACCAGCAGAGATAGCAGAAGGAATGAAAAACTGTTTTTT
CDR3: CATSRDSRRNEKLFF

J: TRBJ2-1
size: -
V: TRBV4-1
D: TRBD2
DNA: TGCGCCAGCAGCCAAGTGGTTTCGGGGGGGGCCTTCAATGAGCAGTTCTTC
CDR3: CASSQVVSGGAFNEQFF

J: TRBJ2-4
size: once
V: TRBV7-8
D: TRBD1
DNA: TGTGCCAGCAGCTCACCGGACAGGGCTTTAAACATTCAGTACTTC
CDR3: CASSSPDRALNIQYF

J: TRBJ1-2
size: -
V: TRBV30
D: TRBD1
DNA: TGTGCCTGGAGTGTACAGGGGCTCTATGGCTACACCTTC
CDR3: CAWSVQGLYGYTF

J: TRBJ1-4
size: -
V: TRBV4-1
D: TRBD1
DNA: TGCGCCAGCAGCCCCGGACAGGGTATTCGGGAAAAACTGTTTTTT
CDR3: CASSPGQGIREKLFF

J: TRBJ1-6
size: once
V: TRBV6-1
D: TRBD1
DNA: TGTGCCAGCAGTGAATATGGACAGGGAAGCTCCTATAATTCACCCCTCCACTTT
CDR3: CASSEYGQGSSYNSPLHF